These 21 T cell receptor beta chains were all obtained from the same sample, sequenced in a study of cytomegalovirus exposure and HLA in healthy donors. 60 Vbeta and 13 Jbeta primers were used in PCR. Using immunoSEQ multiplex PCR, the repertoire was profiled, and TCRdb retains in-frame clones only, with some absent. The table records approximately 130,000 clones, about two thirds of them present only once. The sequenced sample consisted of PBMCs. Receptors were obtained from a human donor in good health.

The chain is built from TRBV2 and TRBJ1-6; D is ambiguous. Germline V lookup: CDR1 SNHLY, CDR2 FYNNEI. The CDR3 totals 13 residues. Trimming stripped 10 bases from V and 4 bases from J, with 11 bases between. In DNA form, the CDR3 reads TGTGCCACCAACAGTGGGTATAATTCACCCCTCCACTTT. Its protein product is CATNSGYNSPLHF.

This chain uses TRBV4-2 with TRBJ2-7; 8 bases fit TRBD2. Per the germline V gene, CDR1 is LGHNA and CDR2 is YNFKEQ. With 0 bases clipped from V and 6 bases from J, the junction kept 10 bases outside the gene matches. There are 16 residues in the CDR3. The CDR3 nucleotides read TGTGCCAGCAGCCAAGAAGATAGCGGGACCCCACGCGAGCAGTACTTC. It translates to CASSQEDSGTPREQYF.

This clone showed up just a few times. This chain connects TRBV25-1 to TRBJ2-3; the match to TRBD2 covers 7 bases. This CDR3 has 15 amino acids. The germline V gene has CDR1 MGHDK and CDR2 SYGVNS. The J segment lost 3 bases and the V segment lost 6 bases, leaving 9 bases of the junction unmatched. The CDR3, as DNA: TGTGCCAGCAGCCTTTCGTGGGGGGGAACAGATACGCAGTATTTT. This translates into CASSLSWGGTDTQYF.

This clone appeared a few times. The chain recombines TRBV25-1 with TRBJ1-6; D remains unclear. CDR1 is MGHDK and CDR2 is SYGVNS in the germline V gene. CDR3 length: 14 residues. V was pared by 6 bases and J by 6 bases, with 12 bases between. For the CDR3, the DNA is TGTGCCAGCAGCTACCACCAATTTAATTCACCCCTCCACTTT. It encodes CASSYHQFNSPLHF. Full variable domain (rest looked up from reference TRBV25-1 and TRBJ1-6): EADIYQTPRYLVIGTGKKITLECSQTMGHDKMYWYQQDPGMELHLIHYSYGVNSTEKGDLSSESTVSRIRTEHFPLTLESARPSHTSQYLCASSYHQFNSPLHFGNGTRLTVT.

J is TRBJ2-4 and V is TRBV27, with 7 bases fitting TRBD2. CDR1 is MNHEY and CDR2 is SMNVEV in the germline V gene (reference sequence). J was trimmed by 3 bases and V by 0 bases; bases with no gene match: 14. There are 19 residues in the CDR3. This CDR3 is CASSLSSGAKASGKNIQYF. For the CDR3, the DNA is TGTGCCAGCAGTTTATCGAGTGGGGCGAAGGCTAGCGGCAAAAACATTCAGTACTTC.

Note on this clone: Other nucleotide sequences from this sample produce the same CDR3. The CDR3 DNA follows: TGTGCCAGCAGTTTTAGCCGACAGGGAAATCAGCCCCAGCATTTT. Its translation: CASSFSRQGNQPQHF. V is TRBV27 and J is TRBJ1-5, with 7 nucleotides matching TRBD1. Germline lookup yields CDR1 MNHEY and CDR2 SMNVEV (reference sequence). The CDR3 is made up of 15 amino acids. With 3 bases clipped from V and 4 bases from J, the junction kept 6 bases outside the gene matches.

CDR3 in amino acids: CASKQRPGRDEQFF. As DNA, the CDR3 is TGTGCCAGTAAACAACGACCGGGTCGGGATGAGCAGTTCTTC. The rearrangement uses TRBV19 and TRBJ2-1; D ambiguous. Germline V lookup: CDR1 LNHDA, CDR2 SQIVND (reference sequence). The length of the CDR3 is 14 residues. Trimming shortened V by 7 bases and J by 8 bases, and 18 bases separated the two germline ends.

Only a few counts were recorded for this clone. The chain recombines TRBV18 with TRBJ1-2; D possibly corresponds to TRBD1 (6 bases). The V gene lost 3 bases and the J gene lost 2 bases, with 13 bases spanning the gap. The CDR3 has 15 residues. Looked up from germline, CDR1 is KGHSH and CDR2 is LQKENI. This CDR3 reads CASSPWRQENYGYTF. The DNA of the CDR3 is TGTGCCAGCTCACCGTGGAGACAGGAGAACTATGGCTACACCTTC.

This clone was counted only a few times. The V gene is TRBV5-4, the J gene TRBJ2-3; no firm D call. The germline V gene has CDR1 SGHNT and CDR2 YYREEE (reference sequence). This CDR3 is built from 16 residues. Trimming stripped 0 bases from V and 2 bases from J, with 13 bases between. The CDR3 region has the DNA TGTGCCAGCAGCTTGGCCTCGGTACAGTTCACAGATACGCAGTATTTT. This encodes CASSLASVQFTDTQYF.

The V call is TRBV9, the J call TRBJ2-2; tentatively, D is TRBD2 (6 bases). There are 16 residues in the CDR3. The germline gives CDR1 SGDLS, CDR2 YYNGEE. Trimming left V 0 bases short and J 3 bases short, with 12 bases between. The CDR3 sequence is CASSVVPSVHTGELFF. The CDR3 coding sequence is TGTGCCAGCAGCGTAGTACCTAGCGTACACACCGGGGAGCTGTTTTTT.

The CDR3 DNA is TGTGCCAGCAGTTTTAGGGACTTTAATAGCAATCAGCCCCAGCATTTT. It encodes CASSFRDFNSNQPQHF. This rearrangement joins TRBV28 to TRBJ1-5, with a tentative D call TRBD1 (5 bases). CDR3 length: 16 amino acids. Germline CDR1 and CDR2: MDHEN and SYDVKM. Trimming stripped 3 bases from V and 0 bases from J, with 12 bases between.

The rearrangement uses TRBV4-3 and TRBJ2-1; 9 nucleotides align to TRBD2. The germline V gene encodes CDR1 LGHNA and CDR2 YSLEER. V was pared by 5 bases and J by 12 bases, with 20 bases of the junction left unmatched. CDR3 length: 17 residues. DNA for the CDR3: TGCGCCAGCAGCTCCTCCCAGGTAGGGTTCCTAGCGGGACGGCAGTTCTTC. This translates into CASSSSQVGFLAGRQFF.

This sequence joins TRBV11-2 and TRBJ2-7, with TRBD2 matching 11 bases. Per germline, CDR1 SGHAT and CDR2 FQNNGV. The CDR3 runs 15 residues. V dropped 7 bases and J dropped 2; count of bases not matched to a gene: 7. The CDR3 here is CASNPLAGGPYEQYF. The CDR3 DNA is TGTGCCAGCAACCCCCTAGCGGGAGGACCCTACGAGCAGTACTTC.

This clone has a handful of counts. The chain has TRBV7-8 and TRBJ1-2; D perhaps matches TRBD1 (6 bases). CDR3 length: 15 amino acids. Trimming took off 2 bases at V and 4 bases at J, with 14 bases between the two ends. Germline CDR1 SGHVS, CDR2 FQNEAQ. CDR3: CASSLLDRNPYGYTF. The CDR3 region has the DNA TGTGCCAGCAGCTTACTCGACAGGAACCCCTATGGCTACACCTTC.

This clone showed up just once. The chain couples TRBV2 to TRBJ2-7, with 8 bases aligning to TRBD1. Germline CDR1 SNHLY, CDR2 FYNNEI. This CDR3 is built from 12 residues. V was pared by 9 bases and J by 5 bases, with 6 bases of the junction left unmatched. The CDR3 reads CARGRTGNEQYF. DNA for the CDR3: TGTGCCAGGGGCCGGACAGGGAACGAGCAGTACTTC.

The CDR3 protein is CASSSGTSAHNEQFF. DNA for the CDR3: TGTGCCAGCAGCTCCGGGACTAGCGCTCACAATGAGCAGTTCTTC. This chain connects TRBV6-6 to TRBJ2-1; 10 bases fit TRBD2. The germline CDR1 and CDR2 sequences are MNHNY and SVGAGI (reference sequence). The length of the CDR3 is 15 residues. V shed 6 bases, J shed 5 bases, and the junction held 7 bases outside the gene matches.

The chain couples TRBV7-6 to TRBJ1-1; TRBD1 matches 9 bases. J was trimmed by 5 bases and V by 2 bases; bases with no gene match: 12. The germline gives CDR1 SGHVS, CDR2 FNYEAQ. This CDR3 comprises 17 residues. CDR3 bases: TGTGCCAGCAGCTTAAGGGATGGGGACAGGGAGGGGACTGAAGCTTTCTTT. Protein product: CASSLRDGDREGTEAFF.

V and J are TRBV5-4 and TRBJ2-5, with TRBD2 as a possible D gene (5 bases). Trimming stripped 2 bases from V and 2 bases from J, with 13 bases between. CDR3 length: 15 amino acids. Germline-derived CDR1 and CDR2 are SGHNT and YYREEE (reference sequence). The CDR3 coding sequence is TGTGCCAGCAGCTTCGGGCAGAGGGTTCAAGAGACCCAGTACTTC. Amino acids: CASSFGQRVQETQYF.

This chain links TRBV5-6 with TRBJ2-1; TRBD2 matches 9 bases. CDR1 and CDR2 from the germline V gene are SGHDT and YYEEEE. The trim removed 2 bases at V and 7 bases at J, leaving 4 bases unmatched. This CDR3 is 14 amino acids long. The CDR3, as DNA: TGTGCCAGCAGCTTAAGCGGGAGGTTAAATGAGCAGTTCTTC. It is translated as CASSLSGRLNEQFF.

The J gene is TRBJ2-5, the V gene TRBV28; D uncertain. This CDR3 region has 15 residues. CDR1 and CDR2 from the germline V gene are MDHEN and SYDVKM. Deletions cut 1 base from V and 0 bases from J, with 9 bases between. The CDR3 DNA reads as TGTGCCAGCAGTTTATTGGTCTTAGACCAAGAGACCCAGTACTTC. This gives the protein CASSLLVLDQETQYF.

This chain connects TRBV11-3 to TRBJ1-1, with D tentatively TRBD1 (5 bases). The CDR3 sequence is 15 residues long. Germline loops: CDR1 SGHNT, CDR2 YENEEA. Trimming stripped 1 base from V and 1 base from J, with 10 bases between. The CDR3, as DNA: TGTGCCAGCAGCTTAGGGGGGGGAACGAACACTGAAGCTTTCTTT. Translation gives CASSLGGGTNTEAFF.